This T cell receptor (beta chain) was sequenced in a study of blood T cell repertoires in COVID-19. Sequencing was performed with immunoSEQ multiplex PCR; in TCRdb, only in-frame clones are kept and a portion is missing. In the table there are about 240,000 clones, approximately 86% of which are singletons. Those enrolled, adults aged 18 to 89 years, came from under 25 US areas. The receptor was isolated from a woman in her thirties or forties with acute COVID-19. Sequenced input: PBMCs or T cells enriched from blood (not recorded which).

CDR3 amino acids: CASSLDRSYEQYF. The CDR3, as DNA: TGTGCCAGCAGCTTAGATCGTTCCTACGAGCAGTACTTC. The chain has TRBV11-3 and TRBJ2-7; D is undetermined. There are 13 residues in the CDR3. Germline loops: CDR1 SGHNT, CDR2 YENEEA. Trimming removed 0 bases at V and 1 base at J, with 4 bases between.